This entry describes one T cell receptor beta chain. Its antigen is still unknown. Sequencing was performed with immunoSEQ multiplex PCR; in TCRdb, only in-frame clones are kept and a portion is missing. The sample gives roughly 10,000 clones, around 88% of which show up once; around 4.9% is in the top ten. With 4 bases removed from V and 8 bases from J, the gap between germline ends came to 23 bases. CDR1 SGHRS and CDR2 YFSETQ come from the germline V gene. This CDR3 region has 16 residues. The data are from a study of a mutant IDH1 vaccine in newly diagnosed glioma. Across the whole study: Vaccinations were initiated 4-6 weeks following radiotherapy alone, or were given together with temozolomide cycles. A roughly 62% male, 37.5% female split and a mean age of roughly 37 years characterized treated patients. Patients got radiotherapy, temozolomide, or both beforehand, and most got both.

As to time point: week 23, last vaccination. All doses held 300 ug of mutant IDH1 20-mer peptide, with topical imiquimod. This receptor was obtained from a woman aged 40 to 50 with glioma. Some clones in this sample may be carry-over from other donors' samples. The chain links TRBV5-1 to TRBJ2-3, with a possible D match to TRBD2 (5 bases). The sample here was PBMCs, taken from a glioma patient whose treatment included an IDH1 peptide vaccine. In nucleotides, the CDR3 is TGCGCCAGCAGCCCAGCCCGGGGAGCGACTTTGAGTACGCAGTATTTT. Its translation is CASSPARGATLSTQYF.